This T cell receptor beta chain was profiled in a study of cytomegalovirus exposure and HLA in healthy donors. Study overall: Unique TCRs from HLA-typed donors, roughly 89 million of them, were held in an early data release.

PCR employed 60 Vbeta and 13 Jbeta primers. Sequenced by immunoSEQ multiplex PCR; TCRdb stores in-frame clones only, minus some. The sample shows about 120,000 clones, 65% to 80% of them seen only once. Trimming shortened V by 2 bases and J by 1 base, and 8 bases separated the two germline ends. There are 14 residues in the CDR3. Per germline, CDR1 SNHLY and CDR2 FYNNEI. On this clone itself: The target antigen is unknown.

Study results and caveats: A later examination showed that TCR association rates differed by HLA locus, with DRB1 most and HLA-C fewest.

The V call is TRBV2, the J call TRBJ1-2; the D gene is possibly TRBD1 (6 bases). The sequence came from a woman between 35 and 50 years old in good health and CMV-seropositive. Specimen: PBMCs. The CDR3 spells CASSERGSNYGYTF. Here the CDR3 DNA reads TGTGCCAGCAGTGAAAGGGGGAGTAACTATGGCTACACCTTC.